Each of the 21 T cell receptor beta chains below was sequenced from the same sample in a study of T cells in Graves' hyperthyroidism and ophthalmopathy. TCR beta CDR3 regions were amplified from RNA transcripts. The study used the HTBI primer set for a first-round RT-PCR of the TCR CDR3. TCRdb used MiXCR to reprocess the multiplex PCR reads, holding one entry per CDR3 protein. The sample includes fewer than 650,000 distinct CDR3 sequences, approximately 14% of them seen just once. Sample: blood. The receptors derive from a woman in her 30s with Graves' hyperthyroidism that later progressed to Graves' ophthalmopathy.

This clonotype occurred a few times. CDR3: CASTENPSDSYNEQFF. Written as DNA, the CDR3 is TGCGCCAGCACCGAAAACCCTAGCGACAGCTACAATGAGCAGTTCTTC. This sequence joins TRBV5-1 and TRBJ2-1; D perhaps matches TRBD2 (6 bases). Germline-derived CDR1 and CDR2 are SGHRS and YFSETQ. CDR3 length: 16 residues. V lost 6 bases, J lost 3 bases, and 19 bases lay in between.

This chain joins TRBV4-1 and TRBJ2-7; a weak D match, TRBD1 (5 bases). This CDR3 region has 14 residues. Germline lookup yields CDR1 MGHRA and CDR2 YSYEKL. V lost 2 bases to trimming and J lost 6 bases, with 14 bases between them. The CDR3 sequence is CASSQYSVGVEQYF. DNA for the CDR3: TGCGCCAGCAGCCAATATAGTGTAGGGGTCGAGCAGTACTTC.

In its sample, this clonotype was seen many times. The CDR3 protein is CSARAYLVTNEKLFF. CDR3 in DNA: TGCAGTGCTAGAGCATATCTTGTAACTAATGAAAAACTGTTTTTT. This sequence joins TRBV20-1 and TRBJ1-4, with D hard to call. CDR1 is DFQATT and CDR2 is SNEGSKA in the germline V gene (reference sequence). The CDR3 runs 15 residues. With 1 base removed from V and 1 base from J, the gap between germline ends came to 10 bases.

This clonotype occurred many times. The chain couples TRBV5-1 to TRBJ2-3, with D perhaps matching TRBD2 (6 bases). The germline V gene has CDR1 SGHRS and CDR2 YFSETQ. The CDR3 runs 14 residues. Trimming took 0 bases from V and 11 from J, leaving 16 bases between them. CDR3 sequence: CASSLEGRREKQYF. The CDR3, as DNA: TGCGCCAGCAGCTTGGAAGGGCGTCGGGAGAAGCAGTATTTT.

Many counts were recorded for this clonotype. The chain employs TRBV7-9 and TRBJ1-1; D uncertain. Trimming took off 5 bases at V and 7 bases at J, with 8 bases between the two ends. This CDR3 spans 11 amino acids. Germline V CDR1 and CDR2: SEHNR, FQNEAQ (reference sequence). The CDR3 DNA reads as TGTGCCAGCAGCCGGACCGATGAAGCTTTCTTT. Translation: CASSRTDEAFF.

This clonotype was recorded a few times. The V gene is TRBV29-1, the J gene TRBJ2-1; D gene unclear. Trimming stripped 7 bases from V and 4 bases from J, with 5 bases between. CDR3 length: 10 residues. Germline V gives CDR1 SQVTM, CDR2 ANQGSEA. The CDR3 loop reads CSADYNEQFF. In nucleotides, the CDR3 is TGCAGCGCGGATTACAATGAGCAGTTCTTC.

The sample holds a few counts of this clonotype. This chain joins TRBV4-1 and TRBJ2-5; no clear D. V lost 0 bases to trimming and J lost 7 bases, with 9 bases between them. Germline V gene data show CDR1 as MGHRA and CDR2 as YSYEKL. This CDR3 comprises 13 residues. This CDR3 is CASSQDSVVTQYF. CDR3 nucleotide sequence: TGCGCCAGCAGCCAAGATTCTGTTGTGACCCAGTACTTC.

This clonotype was found many times. This chain joins TRBV15 and TRBJ1-5; TRBD1 is a possible D gene (5 bases). The CDR3 extends over 16 amino acids. Germline CDR1 and CDR2: LNHNV and YYDKDF (reference sequence). V lost 0 bases and J 2 bases, leaving 11 bases between the germline ends. CDR3 residues: CATSRDFQGGNQPQHF. DNA for the CDR3: TGTGCCACCAGCAGAGATTTCCAGGGCGGCAATCAGCCCCAGCATTTT. The entire variable domain, with the rest obtained from reference TRBV15 and TRBJ1-5, is as follows: DAMVIQNPRYQVTQFGKPVTLSCSQTLNHNVMYWYQQKSSQAPKLLFHYYDKDFNNEADTPDNFQSRRPNTSFCFLDIRSPGLGDTAMYLCATSRDFQGGNQPQHFGDGTRLSIL.

This clonotype has a handful of counts. This CDR3 fails to terminate in the conserved phenylalanine or tryptophan, so it likely reflects a read error. The V gene is TRBV7-2, the J gene TRBJ2-7; D is uncertain. V lost 1 base and J lost 0, with 10 bases in between. The CDR3 covers 15 residues. Germline CDR1 reads SGHTA; CDR2 reads FQGNSA. CDR3 loop: CASSLVHLSSYEQYS. The CDR3 region has the DNA TGTGCCAGCAGCTTAGTACATCTGAGCTCCTACGAGCAGTACTCC.

Of note for this clonotype: One end of the junction is discordant with germline, which a read error may explain. The rearrangement joins TRBV20-1 to TRBJ2-1; D is possibly TRBD2 (5 bases). The CDR3 consists of 14 residues. Germline V gene data show CDR1 as DFQATT and CDR2 as SNEGSKA (reference sequence). The CDR3 nucleotides are TGCAGTGCTAACCGGGGTGGGAGCGACAATGGGCAGTTCTTC. This codes for CSANRGGSDNGQFF.

This clonotype was observed many times. This chain links TRBV4-2 with TRBJ2-5; no reliable D call. Deletions cut 2 bases from V and 3 bases from J, with 16 bases between. The CDR3 contains 16 residues. The germline CDR1 and CDR2 sequences are LGHNA and YNFKEQ. The CDR3 DNA reads as TGTGCCAGCAGCCAACCCCGACTGGGATCGGAAGAGACCCAGTACTTC. Residues: CASSQPRLGSEETQYF.

This clonotype was seen many times. The gene calls are TRBV11-2 and TRBJ2-7, with a weak D call TRBD2 (5 bases). The germline V and J ends were trimmed by 5 bases and 9 bases, with 20 bases remaining between them. The CDR3 consists of 14 residues. Germline-derived CDR1 and CDR2 are SGHAT and FQNNGV. The CDR3 nucleotides are TGTGCCAGCAGCCCCCAGAGGGCAAATCGCGGGCAGTACTTC. Translating gives CASSPQRANRGQYF.

This clonotype was counted ten times or more. The chain combines TRBV6-1 with TRBJ2-1; D uncertain. The CDR3 runs to 14 residues. Looked up from germline, CDR1 is MNHNS and CDR2 is SASEGT. V was cut by 7 bases and J by 8 bases, with 18 bases left in between. Here the CDR3 reads CASTQLGYRDEQFF. The CDR3 nucleotides read TGTGCCAGCACTCAGCTGGGCTACCGGGATGAGCAGTTCTTC.

This clonotype was seen many times. This rearrangement joins TRBV7-8 to TRBJ2-1; possible D gene TRBD1, 6 bases. The CDR3 spans 15 residues. The germline V gene encodes CDR1 SGHVS and CDR2 FQNEAQ. Trimming left V 5 bases short and J 0 bases short, with 11 bases between. The CDR3 here is CASSPQGNSYNEQFF. In DNA, the CDR3 is TGTGCCAGCAGCCCACAGGGTAACTCCTACAATGAGCAGTTCTTC.

The J gene is TRBJ2-1, the V gene TRBV11-3; D remains ambiguous. Trimming took off 7 bases at V and 5 bases at J, with 12 bases between the two ends. The CDR3 covers 13 residues. Germline CDR1 and CDR2: SGHNT and YENEEA. The CDR3 DNA follows: TGTGCCAGCACCTCGGCCTTGGACAATGAGCAGTTCTTC. It encodes CASTSALDNEQFF.

This chain joins TRBV27 and TRBJ2-7, with 7 bases matching TRBD2. This CDR3 has 13 residues. From germline, CDR1 is MNHEY and CDR2 SMNVEV (reference sequence). The junction had 10 bases not matched to a gene; V was cut back by 11 bases and J by 3 bases. The CDR3 region has the DNA TGTGCCGCCACGCTGGGGGAGGGCTACGAGCAGTACTTC. It codes for CAATLGEGYEQYF.

This clonotype was counted ten times or more. The chain uses TRBV30 and TRBJ1-6; the D gene is possibly TRBD1 (6 bases). V dropped 1 base and J dropped 9 bases, with 13 bases sitting between them. In germline, CDR1 is GTSNPN, CDR2 SVGIG (reference sequence). The CDR3 consists of 14 residues. CDR3 amino acids: CAWSGGGPSSPLHF. Written as DNA, the CDR3 is TGTGCCTGGAGTGGGGGGGGGCCCTCTTCACCCCTCCACTTT.

In this sample, this clonotype turned up many times. J is TRBJ2-3 and V is TRBV14, with 8 positions matching TRBD2. Looked up from germline, CDR1 is SGHDN and CDR2 is FVKESK. The CDR3 is 16 amino acids. V was pared by 4 bases and J by 1 base, with 7 bases of the junction left unmatched. The CDR3 bases are TGTGCCAGCAGCCCACCAACTAGCGGCCGCACAGATACGCAGTATTTT. Encoded protein: CASSPPTSGRTDTQYF.

This CDR3 is CASSYIAASSYNEQFF. The CDR3 DNA reads as TGTGCCAGCAGTTACATCGCGGCTAGCTCCTACAATGAGCAGTTCTTC. The gene calls are TRBV6-5 and TRBJ2-1; D unclear. Trimming left V 2 bases short and J 0 bases short, with 11 bases between. Germline V gives CDR1 MNHEY, CDR2 SVGAGI. The CDR3 runs 16 residues.

This rearrangement joins TRBV24-1 to TRBJ1-1; TRBD1 is a possible D gene (6 bases). This CDR3 is built from 13 residues. The V end lost 4 bases, the J end lost 4 bases, and 9 bases lay between the germline ends. Germline CDR1 KGHDR, CDR2 SFDVKD. The CDR3 nucleotides read TGTGCCACCAGTGAAGGGGGGACCACTGAAGCTTTCTTT. Amino acids: CATSEGGTTEAFF.

In this sample, this clonotype turned up many times. This rearrangement joins TRBV12-3 or TRBV12-4 to TRBJ1-2; weak D call: TRBD1 (6 bases). The CDR3 extends over 14 amino acids. Trimming removed 3 bases from V and 2 bases from J, with 10 bases in between. The CDR3 DNA reads TGTGCCAGCAGTTTCGCTGACAGGAACTATGGCTACACCTTC. Residues: CASSFADRNYGYTF.